This TCR beta chain was profiled in a study of regulatory T cells in long-lasting Graves disease. Study observations and caveats: Persistent patients had more shared public clonotypes (about 2,700) than new patients (roughly 940).

Noted time point: newly diagnosed GD, antithyroid drugs for less than 3 months. With RNA extracted from PBMCs as input, the TCR library was made. Graves' disease diagnoses followed American Thyroid Association guidelines. Points on this clonotype: Its antigen is not identified. This could be a read error, since a much larger clone is one nucleotide away.

In building TCR beta libraries, iRepertoire HTBI primers were used together with Arm-PCR of CDR3 regions. TCRdb fed the multiplex PCR reads into MiXCR, producing one record per CDR3 protein. The table shows around 460,000 distinct CDR3 sequences, with less than 15% occurring only once. CDR1 and CDR2 from the germline V gene are SGHVS and FQNEAQ. The CDR3 contains 15 residues. The germline V and J ends were trimmed by 3 bases and 0 bases, with 6 bases remaining between them. The same specimen was also included in a second study, on T cells in Graves' hyperthyroidism and ophthalmopathy. That report notes: The TCR CDR3 was amplified in a first-round RT-PCR using the HTBI primer set.

Specimen: peripheral blood mononuclear cells (PBMCs), collected at new diagnosis, from a patient treated with antithyroid drugs. The chain couples TRBV7-8 to TRBJ1-6; D gene ambiguous. The origin of this receptor is a woman aged 50 to 60 with Graves disease. CDR3 region: CASSLGSSYNSPLHF. The CDR3 DNA reads TGTGCCAGCAGCTTGGGGAGCTCCTATAATTCACCCCTCCACTTT.